The clone carrying this T cell receptor beta chain was seen many times. The antigen is undetermined. MiXCR, run by TCRdb on the 5' RACE reads, gives a single entry per CDR3 protein. Here the sample spans roughly 220,000 distinct CDR3 sequences, over 5.5% being singletons. The data were obtained in a study of identical twins. Study-wide results and caveats: An excess of low generation probability was shown by twin-shared out-of-frame alpha sequences.

The CDR3 is made up of 12 amino acids. The junction had 0 bases not matched to a gene; V was cut back by 2 bases and J by 5 bases. Another study also made use of these data, one on T cells expressing NK-cell markers. That work states: Out of eight donors sequenced, seven tested HCMV-seropositive and the remaining one seronegative. Whether expanded NKG2C+ T cell clones recognized HCMV stayed uncertain.

The V and J genes are TRBV12-3 or TRBV12-4 and TRBJ2-7, with TRBD1 matching 7 bases. The sequenced material came from CD8+ T cells sorted from blood. The sequence came from a young woman in good health. CDR3 in DNA: TGTGCCAGCAGTTTACAGGGGGACGAGCAGTACTTC. It specifies CASSLQGDEQYF.